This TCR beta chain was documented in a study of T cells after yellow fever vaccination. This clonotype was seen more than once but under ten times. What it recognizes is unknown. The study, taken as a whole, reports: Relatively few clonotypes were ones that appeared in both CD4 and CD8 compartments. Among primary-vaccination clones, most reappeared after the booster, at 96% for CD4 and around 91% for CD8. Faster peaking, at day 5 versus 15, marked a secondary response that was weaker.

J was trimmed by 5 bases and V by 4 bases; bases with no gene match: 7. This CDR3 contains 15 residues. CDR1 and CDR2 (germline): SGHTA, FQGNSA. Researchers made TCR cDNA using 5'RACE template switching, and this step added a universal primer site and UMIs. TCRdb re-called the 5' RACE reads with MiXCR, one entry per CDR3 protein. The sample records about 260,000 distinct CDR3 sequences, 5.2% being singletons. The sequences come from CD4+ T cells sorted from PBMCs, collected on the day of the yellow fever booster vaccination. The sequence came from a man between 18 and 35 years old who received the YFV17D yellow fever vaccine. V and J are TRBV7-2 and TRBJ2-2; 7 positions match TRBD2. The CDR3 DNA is TGTGCCAGCAGCTCCCGTCCGGGACTAACCGGGGAGCTGTTTTTT. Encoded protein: CASSSRPGLTGELFF.